The clone carrying this T cell receptor (beta chain) has ten or more counts. This CDR3 has 15 residues. The ends were cut back, 1 base at V and 4 bases at J, with 10 bases in the middle. Germline V lookup: CDR1 MNHNS, CDR2 SASEGT. From RNA transcripts, TCR beta CDR3 regions were amplified. The TCR CDR3 first-round RT-PCR relied on the HTBI primer set. TCRdb recomputed calls from the multiplex PCR reads with MiXCR, one row per CDR3 protein. This sample has a few hundred thousand distinct CDR3 sequences; 15% to 20% occur once, and the top ten carry less than 3.5%. This specimen belongs to a study of T cells in Graves' hyperthyroidism and ophthalmopathy.

Sample: blood. The clonotype was recovered from a woman between 40 and 50 years old with Graves' ophthalmopathy. The rearrangement links TRBV6-1 to TRBJ1-4; unclear D gene. CDR3 sequence: CASSEVAGHNEKLFF. In DNA form, the CDR3 reads TGTGCCAGCAGTGAAGTGGCAGGCCATAATGAAAAACTGTTTTTT.